This T cell receptor beta chain was identified during a study of blood T cell repertoires in COVID-19. Study details: Italy, Spain and the United States were the sources of the convalescent and acute COVID-19 samples. T cells, B-cell-depleted T cells, or PBMCs supplied cDNA or gDNA.

J was trimmed by 5 bases and V by 6 bases; bases with no gene match: 5. The germline CDR1 and CDR2 sequences are LNHDA and SQIVND (reference sequence). This CDR3 spans 13 amino acids. Original data processing: The assay estimated nucleated cells by amplifying reference gene primers. TCRdb's table, derived via immunoSEQ multiplex PCR, lists solely in-frame clones and lacks some. V, J and clone size are those of that table, while D and trimming were read from the DNA. The sample yields 150,000 to 200,000 clones, around nine tenths seen once. This sequence joins TRBV19 and TRBJ1-2; TRBD1 agrees at 8 bases. The sequencing input was peripheral blood. This clonotype originated in a man in his fifties or sixties with COVID-19, enrolled during active disease. CDR3 loop: CASSPTGEYGYTF. The CDR3 region has the DNA TGTGCCAGTAGCCCGACAGGGGAGTATGGCTACACCTTC.